This TCR beta chain originates from a study of CD8 T cells in Susac syndrome. The CDR3 totals 15 residues. Germline V gene sequence: CDR1 MNHEY, CDR2 SMNVEV (reference sequence). The ends were cut back, 5 bases at V and 6 bases at J, with 16 bases in the middle. When the RNA was reverse transcribed, random hexamers were used with an input of roughly 0.45 to 1 ug. TCRdb re-analysed the immunoSEQ multiplex PCR reads in MiXCR, keeping a single row per CDR3 protein. The table includes roughly 200,000 distinct CDR3 sequences, around 95% detected once. The sequencing input was CD4+ T cells from PBMCs. J is TRBJ2-2 and V is TRBV27, with D possibly called TRBD1 or TRBD2 (6 bases each). The clonotype originates from a human donor in good health. CDR3 nucleotides: TGTGCCAGCAGTCCTAATTGGGGGGCTGCCGGGGAGCTGTTTTTT. Protein: CASSPNWGAAGELFF.